This is a list of T cell receptor beta chains from one sample in a study of blood T cell repertoires in COVID-19. The method was immunoSEQ multiplex PCR; TCRdb's version includes in-frame clones alone and lacks a portion of them. Altogether fewer than 300,000 clones are present, around 89% being singletons, with the ten largest covering under 0.95%. The specimen sequenced was peripheral blood. These receptors all stem from a man younger than 45 with acute or convalescent COVID-19. CDR3s include the opening cysteine and the closing phenylalanine or tryptophan. The order of the fields is J gene, CDR3 length, D gene, V gene, clone size, CDR3 protein, CDR3 DNA. A D gene is named only where the DNA matches it firmly. The size field is filled for only some rows; it gives once, few, many or a size class.

TRBJ1-5 | 14 | NA | TRBV6-4 | NA | CASVAFGGAQPQHF | TGTGCCAGCGTAGCTTTTGGGGGGGCTCAGCCCCAGCATTTT
TRBJ2-7 | 17 | TRBD2 | TRBV28 | NA | CASSLWGTMTDTYEQYF | TGTGCCAGCAGTTTATGGGGGACTATGACGGATACCTACGAGCAGTACTTC
TRBJ1-6 | 16 | TRBD1 | TRBV11-2 | NA | CASSIGQGRSNSPLHF | TGTGCCAGCAGCATTGGACAGGGGCGTAGTAATTCACCCCTCCACTTT
TRBJ2-7 | 16 | TRBD2 | TRBV5-4 | NA | CASSLGGSGSTYEQYF | TGTGCCAGCAGCTTAGGGGGTAGCGGGAGTACCTACGAGCAGTACTTC
TRBJ2-5 | 17 | TRBD1 | TRBV9 | NA | CASSDPRDRAAGETQYF | TGTGCCAGCAGCGACCCCCGGGACAGGGCCGCCGGGGAGACCCAGTACTTC
TRBJ2-7 | 14 | TRBD2 | TRBV7-8 | NA | CASSFGRARREQYF | TGTGCCAGCAGCTTTGGGAGGGCCCGACGAGAGCAGTACTTC
TRBJ2-3 | 15 | TRBD1 | TRBV5-1 | NA | CASSQTGGRTDTQYF | TGCGCCAGCAGCCAAACAGGGGGTAGAACAGATACGCAGTATTTT
TRBJ1-3 | 15 | TRBD1 | TRBV5-5 | NA | CASSRLEGAGNTIYF | TGTGCCAGCAGCCGCCTTGAGGGGGCCGGAAACACCATATATTTT
TRBJ2-3 | 15 | TRBD2 | TRBV11-2 | NA | CASSSVGLSTDTQYF | TGTGCCAGCAGCTCGGTGGGACTATCCACAGATACGCAGTATTTT
TRBJ1-3 | 14 | TRBD1 | TRBV5-1 | NA | CASKGGQDGNTIYF | TGCGCTTCGAAAGGGGGACAGGACGGAAACACCATATATTTT
TRBJ1-1 | 13 | NA | TRBV29-1 | NA | CSVVGVRETEAFF | TGCAGCGTTGTTGGAGTCAGAGAGACTGAAGCTTTCTTT
TRBJ1-2 | 13 | TRBD1 | TRBV28 | NA | CASRVGQGAGYTF | TGTGCCAGCAGGGTTGGACAGGGAGCTGGCTACACCTTC
TRBJ2-2 | 17 | NA | TRBV7-9 | NA | CASRTSLSEGNTGELFF | TGTGCCAGCAGAACCTCGCTGTCGGAGGGGAACACCGGGGAGCTGTTTTTT
TRBJ1-6 | 14 | TRBD1 | TRBV27 | NA | CASRLGTDNSPLHF | TGTGCCAGCAGACTGGGGACAGATAATTCACCCCTCCACTTT
TRBJ2-2 | 15 | NA | TRBV5-1 | NA | CASSLLQANTGELFF | TGCGCCAGCAGCTTGTTACAGGCTAACACCGGGGAGCTGTTTTTT
TRBJ1-5 | 15 | TRBD1 | TRBV5-5 | once | CASSFHYRGHQPQHF | TGTGCCAGCAGCTTTCACTACAGGGGGCATCAGCCCCAGCATTTT
TRBJ1-4 | 15 | NA | TRBV5-1 | NA | CASSPPGFGNEKLFF | TGCGCCAGCAGCCCGCCGGGGTTTGGTAATGAAAAACTGTTTTTT
TRBJ1-1 | 16 | TRBD1 | TRBV5-1 | few | CASSLGGQGLNTEAFF | TGCGCCAGCAGCTTGGGGGGACAGGGCCTTAACACTGAAGCTTTCTTT
TRBJ1-2 | 13 | TRBD1 | TRBV27 | NA | CASRLTGGGGYTF | TGTGCCAGCAGGCTAACAGGGGGCGGTGGCTACACCTTC
TRBJ2-4 | 15 | NA | TRBV6-5 | NA | CATLPPDISGDIQYF | TGTGCCACCCTCCCCCCCGACATATCCGGGGACATTCAGTACTTC
TRBJ2-2 | 19 | TRBD2 | TRBV13 | once | CASSSLAGGQKPRSGELFF | TGTGCCAGCAGCTCACTAGCGGGGGGGCAAAAACCCCGGTCCGGGGAGCTGTTTTTT
TRBJ2-1 | 12 | TRBD2 | TRBV19 | NA | CASSVERGRQFF | TGTGCCAGTAGTGTCGAGCGGGGGCGGCAGTTCTTC
TRBJ2-3 | 14 | TRBD2 | TRBV7-6 | few | CASSRGTSADTQYF | TGTGCCAGCAGCAGAGGGACTAGCGCAGATACGCAGTATTTT
TRBJ2-3 | 14 | TRBD2 | TRBV28 | NA | CASSLDIPGREQYF | TGTGCCAGCAGTTTAGATATACCCGGGAGGGAGCAGTATTTT
TRBJ2-7 | 15 | NA | TRBV6-5 | NA | CASSLQGYSSYEQYF | TGTGCCAGCAGTTTACAGGGTTATAGCTCCTACGAGCAGTACTTC
TRBJ1-4 | 14 | NA | TRBV5-1 | NA | CASSVGQTNEKLFF | TGCGCCAGCAGCGTCGGACAGACTAATGAAAAACTGTTTTTT
TRBJ1-1 | 17 | TRBD1 | TRBV18 | NA | CASSPPGQGLRGTEAFF | TGTGCCAGCTCACCGCCGGGACAGGGTCTACGTGGGACTGAAGCTTTCTTT
TRBJ2-1 | 16 | NA | TRBV9 | NA | CASSVDLRDAYNEQFF | TGTGCCAGCAGCGTAGACTTGCGGGACGCCTACAATGAGCAGTTCTTC
TRBJ1-4 | 14 | NA | TRBV6-5 | NA | CASSYTGFNEKLFF | TGTGCCAGCAGTTACACAGGGTTCAATGAAAAACTGTTTTTT
TRBJ2-1 | 15 | TRBD1 | TRBV5-4 | once | CASSFDRGSHNEQFF | TGTGCCAGCAGCTTTGACAGGGGTAGCCACAATGAGCAGTTCTTC
TRBJ1-2 | 14 | NA | TRBV18 | NA | CASSPGADYYGYTF | TGTGCCAGCTCACCAGGGGCGGATTACTATGGCTACACCTTC
TRBJ1-2 | 13 | NA | TRBV10-2 | NA | CASTLDERYGYTF | TGCGCCAGCACCCTAGATGAGCGCTATGGCTACACCTTC
TRBJ2-1 | 16 | TRBD1 | TRBV24-1 | NA | CATSDPGTALLHEQFF | TGTGCCACCAGTGACCCCGGGACAGCACTGCTGCATGAGCAGTTCTTC
TRBJ2-1 | 14 | TRBD2 | TRBV6-5 | NA | CASLRGGSEVQQFF | TGTGCCAGCCTCCGGGGGGGATCGGAGGTGCAGCAGTTCTTC
TRBJ2-5 | 18 | TRBD2 | TRBV11-2 | NA | CASSLAVSSGGAGETQYF | TGTGCCAGCAGCTTAGCCGTTAGTAGCGGGGGGGCTGGAGAGACCCAGTACTTC
TRBJ2-7 | 16 | TRBD2 | TRBV30 | NA | CAWNRLGLAGADEQYF | TGTGCCTGGAACCGCCTGGGACTAGCGGGGGCGGACGAGCAGTACTTC
TRBJ2-1 | 16 | TRBD2 | TRBV7-3 | NA | CASSPQGLAGTREQFF | TGTGCCAGCAGCCCCCAGGGACTAGCGGGAACTCGGGAGCAGTTCTTC
TRBJ2-7 | 14 | TRBD1 | TRBV9 | NA | CASSTGQGAYEQYF | TGTGCCAGCAGCACGGGACAGGGAGCGTACGAGCAGTACTTC
TRBJ2-1 | 18 | TRBD1 | TRBV28 | NA | CASSSDRVNHPSNNEQFF | TGTGCCAGCAGTTCGGACAGGGTGAATCATCCTAGTAACAATGAGCAGTTCTTC
TRBJ1-1 | 14 | NA | TRBV7-3 | NA | CASSAIDITRNAFF | TGTGCCAGCAGCGCGATAGACATTACCCGCAACGCTTTCTTT
TRBJ1-1 | 13 | NA | TRBV7-3 | NA | CASSFTVNTEAFF | TGTGCCAGCAGTTTTACTGTGAACACTGAAGCTTTCTTT
TRBJ2-1 | 15 | TRBD2 | TRBV3-1/TRBV3-2 | NA | CASSQEAGGRGEQFF | TGTGCCAGCAGCCAAGAAGCGGGAGGGCGAGGTGAGCAGTTCTTC
TRBJ2-1 | 17 | NA | TRBV11-2 | NA | CASSPKGTGLHYNEQFF | TGTGCCAGCAGCCCGAAGGGTACGGGACTTCACTACAATGAGCAGTTCTTC
TRBJ2-2 | 16 | NA | TRBV14 | NA | CASSQDEISYTGELFF | TGTGCCAGCAGCCAAGATGAGATAAGTTACACCGGGGAGCTGTTTTTT
TRBJ1-4 | 18 | NA | TRBV19 | NA | CASSLRDTLGLWREKLFF | TGTGCCAGTAGCCTCCGGGACACCCTCGGGTTGTGGCGTGAAAAACTGTTTTTT
TRBJ2-2 | 18 | TRBD1 | TRBV24-1 | NA | CATSDPGTASLNTGELFF | TGTGCCACCAGTGATCCCGGGACAGCAAGTTTGAACACCGGGGAGCTGTTTTTT
TRBJ1-2 | 11 | TRBD1 | TRBV19 | NA | CATGDSYGYTF | TGTGCAACAGGGGATTCCTATGGCTACACCTTC
TRBJ1-2 | 12 | NA | TRBV25-1 | NA | CASILANYGYTF | TGTGCCAGCATCCTAGCTAACTATGGCTACACCTTC
TRBJ1-1 | 15 | TRBD1 | TRBV28 | NA | CASVDDRDMNTEAFF | TGTGCCAGCGTCGACGACAGGGATATGAACACTGAAGCTTTCTTT
TRBJ2-7 | 16 | NA | TRBV19 | NA | CASTLSGGSHSYEQYF | TGTGCCAGTACCTTATCGGGTGGCTCCCACTCCTACGAGCAGTACTTC
TRBJ2-3 | 14 | NA | TRBV15 | NA | CATNPRISTDTQYF | TGTGCCACCAACCCTAGGATTAGCACAGATACGCAGTATTTT
TRBJ1-6 | 15 | NA | TRBV3-1/TRBV3-2 | NA | CASSQSQGNNSPLHF | TGTGCCAGCAGCCAATCGCAGGGTAATAATTCACCCCTCCACTTT
TRBJ2-6 | 16 | TRBD1 | TRBV5-6 | NA | CASSGQVFSGANVLTF | TGTGCCAGCAGCGGACAGGTGTTCTCTGGGGCCAACGTCCTGACTTTC
TRBJ2-2 | 13 | NA | TRBV28 | NA | CATKRELPGELFF | TGTGCCACAAAAAGGGAGCTGCCCGGGGAGCTGTTTTTT
TRBJ2-2 | 13 | NA | TRBV18 | NA | CASSLPGTGELFF | TGTGCCAGCTCACTTCCCGGTACCGGGGAGCTGTTTTTT